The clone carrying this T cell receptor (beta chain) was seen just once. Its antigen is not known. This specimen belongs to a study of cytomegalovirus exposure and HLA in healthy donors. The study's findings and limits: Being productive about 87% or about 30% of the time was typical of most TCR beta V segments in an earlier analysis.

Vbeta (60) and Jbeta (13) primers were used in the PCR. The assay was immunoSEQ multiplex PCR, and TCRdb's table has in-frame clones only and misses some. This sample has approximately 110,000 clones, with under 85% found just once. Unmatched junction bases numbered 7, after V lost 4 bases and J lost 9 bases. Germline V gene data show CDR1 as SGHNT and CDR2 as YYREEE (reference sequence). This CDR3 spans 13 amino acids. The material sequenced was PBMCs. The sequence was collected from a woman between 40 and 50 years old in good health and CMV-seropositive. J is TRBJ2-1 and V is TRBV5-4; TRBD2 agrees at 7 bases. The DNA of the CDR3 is TGTGCCAGCAGCCCCGGACTAGTGGGTGAGCAGTTCTTC. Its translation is CASSPGLVGEQFF.